The 4 T cell receptor beta chains listed next were all sequenced from one sample in a study of T cells of healthy individuals. In TCRdb, the 5' RACE reads were re-called with MiXCR into one record per CDR3 protein. In the table there are approximately 50,000 distinct CDR3 sequences, about 14% of which are singletons. These receptors were collected from a human donor in good health.

Only a few counts were recorded for this clonotype. The chain joins TRBV2 to TRBJ2-7; 8 bases fit TRBD2. The V and J ends lost 2 bases and 7 bases, in that order; junction bases with no gene match: 10. Germline CDR1 reads SNHLY; CDR2 reads FYNNEI. The CDR3 runs to 15 residues. CDR3 coding DNA: TGTGCCAGCAGTGAATCCGGGAGGGCCGTTGGGGAGCAGTACTTC. It is translated as CASSESGRAVGEQYF.

The chain links TRBV6-6 to TRBJ2-5; no definite D call. CDR3 length: 15 residues. V gave up 5 bases and J gave up 2 bases, with 15 bases separating them. From germline, CDR1 is MNHNY and CDR2 SVGAGI (reference sequence). The CDR3 region is CASSQSSARQETQYF. In DNA, the CDR3 is TGTGCCAGCAGTCAGTCGTCGGCGCGACAAGAGACCCAGTACTTC.

This chain joins TRBV2 and TRBJ1-1; 9 bases align to TRBD1. This CDR3 region has 15 residues. Germline lookup yields CDR1 SNHLY and CDR2 FYNNEI. V gave up 7 bases and J gave up 4 bases; unmatched junction bases: 10. The CDR3 sequence: CASNERDRGGTEAFF. The CDR3 DNA reads TGTGCCAGCAACGAAAGAGACAGGGGGGGCACTGAAGCTTTCTTT.

This clonotype was counted at least ten times. The chain is built from TRBV3-1 and TRBJ2-7; D is unclear. The germline V and J ends were trimmed by 4 bases and 1 base, with 5 bases remaining between them. Germline lookup yields CDR1 LGHDT and CDR2 YNNKEL (reference sequence). This CDR3 spans 12 amino acids. Here the CDR3 reads CASSPPSYEQYF. CDR3 bases: TGTGCCAGCAGCCCACCTTCCTACGAGCAGTACTTC.